The 32 T cell receptor beta chains listed next were all sequenced from one sample in a study of regulatory T cells in long-lasting Graves disease. Sample time point: newly diagnosed GD, antithyroid drugs for less than 3 months. Researchers made the TCR library from RNA that was extracted from PBMCs. Arm-PCR with iRepertoire HTBI primers amplified the CDR3 regions for these TCR beta libraries. TCRdb reprocessed the multiplex PCR reads with MiXCR, giving one entry per CDR3 protein. The sample records 560,000 or so distinct CDR3 sequences, about 15% being singletons. These data were also filed under a second study, of T cells in Graves' hyperthyroidism and ophthalmopathy.

The sample consisted of peripheral blood mononuclear cells (PBMCs), taken at new diagnosis, from a patient treated with antithyroid drugs. The receptors were sampled from a man between 18 and 35 years old with Graves disease.

This clonotype was seen many times. The chain uses TRBV10-3 and TRBJ2-7; D possibly corresponds to TRBD2 (6 bases). Germline lookup yields CDR1 ENHRY and CDR2 SYGVKD. The CDR3 is made up of 13 amino acids. V lost 6 bases to trimming and J lost 0 bases, with 9 bases between them. CDR3 residues: CAIRLAASYEQYF. The CDR3 DNA is TGTGCCATCAGACTAGCCGCCTCCTACGAGCAGTACTTC.

As concerns this clonotype: A clone one base away is much larger, so this may be a read error. The chain joins TRBV6-1 to TRBJ1-2; a possible D gene is TRBD1 (6 bases). Germline V lookup: CDR1 MNHNS, CDR2 SASEGT. The V end was cut by 10 bases, the J end by 6 bases, with 15 bases between. The CDR3 runs 12 residues. In nucleotides, the CDR3 is TGTGCCACCGGCTCGAACAGGGATGGCTACACCTTC. Protein: CATGSNRDGYTF.

There are many counts of this clonotype. This chain connects TRBV11-3 to TRBJ2-1; 9 bases agree with TRBD2. Losses at the gene ends were 4 bases for V and 4 bases for J; bases not matched to a gene: 8. CDR1 SGHNT and CDR2 YENEEA come from the germline V gene. The CDR3 is 16 amino acids. The CDR3 bases are TGTGCCAGCAGCTCAAACGGACTAGCGATGTACAATGAGCAGTTCTTC. This translates into CASSSNGLAMYNEQFF. Combining the CDR3 with reference TRBV11-3 and TRBJ2-1 gives the whole variable domain EAGVVQSPRYKIIEKKQPVAFWCNPISGHNTLYWYLQNLGQGPELLIRYENEEAVDDSQLPKDRFSAERLKGVDSTLKIQPAELGDSAVYLCASSSNGLAMYNEQFFGPGTRLTVL.

About this clonotype: A much more abundant neighbour one base away suggests this may be a read error. The V gene is TRBV11-1, the J gene TRBJ1-5; unclear D gene. The CDR3 sequence is 14 residues long. Germline V gives CDR1 SGHAT, CDR2 FQDESV (reference sequence). The chain's CDR3 is CAGSPRGWSQPQHF. CDR3 nucleotide sequence: TGTGCCGGCAGCCCGCGGGGTTGGAGTCAGCCCCAGCATTTT.

This clonotype was observed many times. V and J are TRBV27 and TRBJ2-7, with TRBD1 matching over 9 bases. The CDR3 totals 14 residues. CDR1 and CDR2 from the germline V gene are MNHEY and SMNVEV (reference sequence). With 3 bases clipped from V and 0 bases from J, the junction kept 0 bases outside the gene matches. Here the CDR3 reads CASSLTGGSYEQYF. CDR3 nucleotide sequence: TGTGCCAGCAGTTTGACAGGGGGCTCCTACGAGCAGTACTTC.

This clonotype was detected many times. The chain links TRBV3-1 to TRBJ2-1; D may be TRBD1 or TRBD2 (5 bases each). The CDR3 has 15 amino acids. V gave up 1 base and J gave up 10 bases, with 17 bases separating them. Per germline, CDR1 LGHDT and CDR2 YNNKEL (reference sequence). The CDR3 protein is CASSQGGRLGWEQFF. For the CDR3, the DNA is TGTGCCAGCAGCCAAGGGGGGAGATTGGGTTGGGAGCAGTTCTTC.

This clonotype appeared a few times. The J gene is TRBJ1-1, the V gene TRBV5-1; a weak D match, TRBD1 (5 bases). The germline V and J ends were trimmed by 4 bases and 0 bases, with 25 bases remaining between them. Looked up from germline, CDR1 is SGHRS and CDR2 is YFSETQ. The CDR3 spans 19 residues. CDR3 sequence: CASSADDPGTWSLNTEAFF. CDR3 sequence (DNA): TGCGCCAGCAGCGCCGACGACCCCGGGACTTGGAGCCTGAACACTGAAGCTTTCTTT.

This clonotype was seen repeatedly, ten times or more. CDR3 amino acids: CASTFTNSGRGSGELFF. The CDR3 DNA sequence: TGTGCCAGCACATTTACGAACAGCGGGAGAGGTTCCGGGGAGCTGTTTTTT. The genes are TRBV18 and TRBJ2-2, with 8 bases aligning to TRBD2. The length of the CDR3 is 17 residues. The germline gives CDR1 KGHSH, CDR2 LQKENI. The J segment lost 6 bases and the V segment lost 8 bases, leaving 17 bases of the junction unmatched.

As regards this clonotype: The CDR3 does not close with the conserved phenylalanine or tryptophan, likely indicating a read error. This chain joins TRBV11-1 and TRBJ2-7, with 7 bases that match TRBD2. The J segment lost 4 bases and the V segment lost 1 base, leaving 7 bases of the junction unmatched. Germline assignment: CDR1 SGHAT and CDR2 FQDESV (reference sequence). The CDR3 is 15 residues long. The CDR3 bases are TGTGCCAGCAGCTTAGTTCTCGCGGGAGCTTACGAGCAGTACCTC. Its translation: CASSLVLAGAYEQYL.

This clonotype has at least ten counts. The CDR3 DNA follows: TGTGCCAGCAGCCAAGGGCCTAGCGGGGACAATGAGCAGTTCTTC. It translates to CASSQGPSGDNEQFF. This chain joins TRBV3-1 and TRBJ2-1, with 9 positions matching TRBD2. With 1 base clipped from V and 5 bases from J, the junction kept 3 bases outside the gene matches. Germline V gene lookup returns CDR1 LGHDT and CDR2 YNNKEL (reference sequence). The CDR3 is 15 amino acids.

Turning to this clonotype: This may come from a read error, since a much larger clone is one base off. The CDR3 ends on some other residue instead of the conserved phenylalanine or tryptophan, so this is likely a read error. This chain uses TRBV5-1 with TRBJ2-1; no reliable D call. The CDR3 covers 15 residues. Deletions cut 0 bases from V and 0 bases from J, with 7 bases between. Germline CDR1 is SGHRS and CDR2 is YFSETQ. The CDR3 is CASSLGTRSYNEQFL. CDR3 coding DNA: TGCGCCAGCAGCTTGGGAACCCGCTCCTACAATGAGCAGTTCCTC.

As concerns this clonotype: Compared with germline, one end of the junction differs, possibly owing to a read error. V and J are TRBV3-1 and TRBJ2-3, with 11 bases fitting TRBD2. This CDR3 comprises 16 residues. From germline, CDR1 is LGHDT and CDR2 YNNKEL (reference sequence). CDR3 residues: CAGSHKTSGIPDTQYF. CDR3 bases: TGTGCCGGCAGCCATAAGACTAGCGGGATCCCAGATACGCAGTATTTT.

This clonotype has only a few counts. This sequence joins TRBV7-9 and TRBJ2-3; 7 bases map to TRBD1. This CDR3 spans 15 amino acids. Unmatched junction bases numbered 10, after V lost 5 bases and J lost 5 bases. Per germline, CDR1 SEHNR and CDR2 FQNEAQ (reference sequence). This CDR3 is CASSPPGQRGDTQYF. Written as DNA, the CDR3 is TGTGCCAGCAGCCCACCGGGACAGAGAGGAGATACGCAGTATTTT. The full variable domain, completed using reference TRBV7-9 and TRBJ2-3, is DTGVSQNPRHKITKRGQNVTFRCDPISEHNRLYWYRQTLGQGPEFLTYFQNEAQLEKSRLLSDRFSAERPKGSFSTLEIQRTEQGDSAMYLCASSPPGQRGDTQYFGPGTRLTVL.

The rearrangement uses TRBV5-4 and TRBJ1-2; the D gene is possibly TRBD1 (6 bases). Trimming took off 4 bases at V and 13 bases at J, with 14 bases between the two ends. The CDR3 spans 11 residues. Germline CDR1 and CDR2: SGHNT and YYREEE (reference sequence). The CDR3 sequence is CASSGTQGFTF. The CDR3 bases are TGTGCCAGCAGCGGAACCCAGGGGTTCACCTTC. The full variable domain, in which reference TRBV5-4 and TRBJ1-2 provide the parts outside the CDR3, is ETGVTQSPTHLIKTRGQQVTLRCSSQSGHNTVSWYQQALGQGPQFIFQYYREEENGRGNFPPRFSGLQFPNYSSELNVNALELDDSALYLCASSGTQGFTFGSGTRLTVV.

J is TRBJ1-1 and V is TRBV13, with D unresolved. CDR3 length: 13 residues. The V end was cut by 5 bases, the J end by 4 bases, with 11 bases between. The germline V gene encodes CDR1 PRHDT and CDR2 FYEKMQ (reference sequence). CDR3 region: CASSVGSGTEAFF. The CDR3 nucleotides read TGTGCCAGCAGCGTCGGGTCCGGCACTGAAGCTTTCTTT.

In this sample, this clonotype turned up many times. The chain combines TRBV18 with TRBJ1-2; D unclear. Trimming stripped 3 bases from V and 2 bases from J, with 10 bases between. Germline CDR1 reads KGHSH; CDR2 reads LQKENI. The CDR3 runs to 14 residues. Here the CDR3 reads CASSPSSQNYGYTF. Here the CDR3 DNA reads TGTGCCAGCTCACCGAGTAGCCAAAACTATGGCTACACCTTC.

This clonotype was seen at least ten times. V usage is TRBV7-6 and J usage is TRBJ2-7, with 8 bases that match TRBD1. J gave up 1 base and V 4 bases, and 6 bases lay outside the gene matches. There are 15 residues in the CDR3. Germline values: CDR1 SGHVS, CDR2 FNYEAQ. The CDR3 DNA sequence: TGTGCCAGCAGCTACGGACAGGGAGAGTCCTACGAGCAGTACTTC. The encoded protein is CASSYGQGESYEQYF.

This clonotype was found many times. The rearrangement uses TRBV6-2 or TRBV6-3 and TRBJ2-5; 8 bases are shared with TRBD1. Germline V CDR1 and CDR2: MNHEY, SVGEGT. The CDR3 totals 16 residues. Losses at the gene ends were 4 bases for V and 1 base for J; bases not matched to a gene: 8. Written as DNA, the CDR3 is TGTGCCAGCAGTTCCCGGACAGGGCGAATCCAAGAGACCCAGTACTTC. It translates to CASSSRTGRIQETQYF.

There are a few counts of this clonotype. V and J are TRBV27 and TRBJ1-2; TRBD1 matches at 7 bases. Germline CDR1 is MNHEY and CDR2 is SMNVEV (reference sequence). The CDR3 is made up of 15 amino acids. J was trimmed by 5 bases and V by 4 bases; bases with no gene match: 10. The CDR3 here is CASSSTHRGVYGYTF. The CDR3 DNA is TGTGCCAGCAGTTCCACCCACAGGGGCGTATATGGCTACACCTTC.

The sample holds many counts of this clonotype. The chain links TRBV12-5 to TRBJ1-1; the match to TRBD1 covers 7 bases. Germline V gene sequence: CDR1 LGHNT, CDR2 FRNRAP. V shed 7 bases and J 0 bases; nucleotides not matched to a gene: 5. The CDR3 is 14 amino acids. This chain's CDR3 is CASDRGQLNTEAFF. CDR3 in DNA: TGTGCTAGTGACCGGGGACAGCTGAACACTGAAGCTTTCTTT.

This clonotype was seen only once. The rearrangement links TRBV4-2 to TRBJ2-3; either TRBD1 or TRBD2 may supply D (5 bases each). V lost 4 bases, J lost 2 bases, and 10 bases lay in between. The germline V gene has CDR1 LGHNA and CDR2 YNFKEQ. This CDR3 is built from 14 residues. Here the CDR3 DNA reads TGTGCCAGCAGCCTCGGGACGTTCACAGATACGCAGTATTTT. It specifies CASSLGTFTDTQYF.

This sequence joins TRBV18 and TRBJ1-2, with D possibly TRBD1 on 5 matching bases. V was shortened by 3 bases and J by 4 bases, with 18 bases between the two germline ends. Germline V lookup: CDR1 KGHSH, CDR2 LQKENI. The CDR3 contains 16 residues. The CDR3 loop reads CASSPGEQGFFYGYTF. The CDR3 DNA reads TGTGCCAGCTCACCCGGTGAGCAGGGTTTCTTCTATGGCTACACCTTC.

In its sample, this clonotype was seen a few times. The gene calls are TRBV10-3 and TRBJ2-7, with 11 nucleotides matching TRBD2. The CDR3 length is 16 residues. With 4 bases clipped from V and 6 bases from J, the junction kept 11 bases outside the gene matches. The V gene's germline CDR1 is ENHRY and CDR2 SYGVKD. The CDR3 DNA reads as TGTGCCATCAGTGGGCCGGTAGCGGGAGGGCCAAGCGAGCAGTACTTC. Its translation is CAISGPVAGGPSEQYF.

This clonotype was detected ten times or more. The CDR3 protein is CSVEVPTSGSSYNEQFF. In DNA form, the CDR3 reads TGCAGCGTTGAAGTTCCGACTAGCGGGAGCTCCTACAATGAGCAGTTCTTC. This rearrangement joins TRBV29-1 to TRBJ2-1, with TRBD2 matching over 12 bases. V gave up 1 base and J gave up 0 bases; unmatched junction bases: 4. The CDR3 spans 17 residues. Germline-derived CDR1 and CDR2 are SQVTM and ANQGSEA.

A few counts support this clonotype. The rearrangement joins TRBV3-1 to TRBJ1-2, with D unclear. This CDR3 comprises 12 residues. CDR1 LGHDT and CDR2 YNNKEL come from the germline V gene (reference sequence). The V and J ends lost 7 bases and 8 bases respectively, with 14 bases between them. CDR3 coding DNA: TGTGCCAGCATGGAGGCCGCGGGGGGCTACACCTTC. Amino acids: CASMEAAGGYTF.

The chain carries TRBV20-1 and TRBJ2-3, with D possibly being TRBD2 (7 bases). This CDR3 comprises 15 residues. Germline V gene data show CDR1 as DFQATT and CDR2 as SNEGSKA (reference sequence). The germline V and J ends were trimmed by 1 base and 5 bases, with 16 bases remaining between them. The CDR3 DNA sequence: TGCAGTGCTAGAGGGGGGGCGGGGGAAATAGATACGCAGTATTTT. It is translated as CSARGGAGEIDTQYF.

This clonotype has a handful of counts. This chain connects TRBV6-5 to TRBJ1-2; D remains unclear. CDR1 MNHEY and CDR2 SVGAGI come from the germline V gene. The CDR3 length is 14 residues. V lost 2 bases and J 4 bases, leaving 11 bases between the germline ends. The CDR3 here is CASSYRLPTYGYTF. Written as DNA, the CDR3 is TGTGCCAGCAGTTACCGGTTACCGACCTATGGCTACACCTTC.

This chain connects TRBV7-9 to TRBJ1-2, with TRBD1 matching over 8 bases. V gave up 6 bases and J gave up 4 bases; unmatched junction bases: 7. The germline gives CDR1 SEHNR, CDR2 FQNEAQ (reference sequence). The CDR3 has 14 residues. In DNA form, the CDR3 reads TGTGCCAGCAGTACCGGGACAGGAGGCTATGGCTACACCTTC. Translation gives CASSTGTGGYGYTF.

This clonotype has a count of ten or more. The V gene is TRBV7-9, the J gene TRBJ2-5, with TRBD1 as a possible D gene (7 bases). Trimming took off 6 bases at V and 4 bases at J, with 18 bases between the two ends. CDR3 length: 15 amino acids. Germline lookup yields CDR1 SEHNR and CDR2 FQNEAQ (reference sequence). For the CDR3, the DNA is TGTGCCAGCAGTTTCAAAACCCAGGGGGGAGAGACCCAGTACTTC. Translation: CASSFKTQGGETQYF.

This clonotype was seen repeatedly, ten times or more. The chain links TRBV12-3 or TRBV12-4 to TRBJ1-1; D is uncertain. V lost 2 bases to trimming and J lost 3 bases, with 10 bases between them. This CDR3 spans 14 amino acids. The CDR3 sequence is CASSLTGIDTEAFF. For the CDR3, the DNA is TGTGCCAGCAGTTTAACGGGGATCGACACTGAAGCTTTCTTT.

This clonotype appeared many times. This sequence joins TRBV20-1 and TRBJ1-1, with D tentatively TRBD1 (5 bases). V shed 3 bases and J shed 0 bases, with 14 bases lying between them. This CDR3 is 15 amino acids long. Looked up from germline, CDR1 is DFQATT and CDR2 is SNEGSKA (reference sequence). The CDR3, as DNA: TGCAGTGCTAGTGCAGGGACCCCTATGAACACTGAAGCTTTCTTT. It translates to CSASAGTPMNTEAFF.

This chain uses TRBV27 with TRBJ2-3, with D tentatively TRBD2 (6 bases). Germline V gene sequence: CDR1 MNHEY, CDR2 SMNVEV (reference sequence). This CDR3 region has 15 residues. V was pared by 3 bases and J by 3 bases, with 13 bases between. As DNA, the CDR3 is TGTGCCAGCAGTTTTCGCACTCGGGGGACAGATACGCAGTATTTT. Residues: CASSFRTRGTDTQYF.